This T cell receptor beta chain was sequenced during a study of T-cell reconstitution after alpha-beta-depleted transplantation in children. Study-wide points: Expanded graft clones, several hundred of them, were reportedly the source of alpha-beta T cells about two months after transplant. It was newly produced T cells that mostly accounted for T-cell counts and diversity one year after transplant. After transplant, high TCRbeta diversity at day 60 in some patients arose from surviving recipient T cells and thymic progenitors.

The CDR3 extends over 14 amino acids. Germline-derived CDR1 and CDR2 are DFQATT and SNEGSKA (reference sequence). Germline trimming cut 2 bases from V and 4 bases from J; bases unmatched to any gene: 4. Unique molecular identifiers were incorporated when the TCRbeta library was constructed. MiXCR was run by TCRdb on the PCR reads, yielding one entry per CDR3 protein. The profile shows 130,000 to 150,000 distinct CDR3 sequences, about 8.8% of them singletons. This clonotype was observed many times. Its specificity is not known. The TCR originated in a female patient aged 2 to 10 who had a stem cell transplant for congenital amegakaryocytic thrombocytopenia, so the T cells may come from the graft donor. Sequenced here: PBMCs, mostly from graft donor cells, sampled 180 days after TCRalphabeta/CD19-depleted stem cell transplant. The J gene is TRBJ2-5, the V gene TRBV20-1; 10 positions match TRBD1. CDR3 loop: CSARRGQGLETQYF. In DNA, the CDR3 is TGCAGTGCTAGACGGGGACAGGGGCTAGAGACCCAGTACTTC.